This TCR beta chain stems from a study of cytomegalovirus exposure and HLA in healthy donors. Whole-study context: The 120 validation repertoires and the 666 first-cohort repertoires shared a platform, a later analysis reported. Findings and limits, study-wide: Clusters of TCRs from the first cohort tended to co-occur in the 100 to 150 validation repertoires (as a later analysis found).

J lost 6 bases, V lost 5 bases, and 7 bases had no gene match. Germline CDR1 MNHNS, CDR2 SASEGT. The CDR3 is made up of 15 amino acids. Regarding this clone: The antigen is not known.

Clones were read by immunoSEQ multiplex PCR, and TCRdb kept only the in-frame ones, dropping some. Among 90,000 or so clones listed, about 85% were seen once. The clonotype originates from a young man in good health and CMV-seropositive. The sequenced sample was PBMCs. J is TRBJ2-7 and V is TRBV6-1, with 13 bases lining up with TRBD2. The CDR3 DNA sequence: TGTGCCAGCAGTTTACTAGCGGGAGGGCAAACCGAGCAGTACGTC. Translation gives CASSLLAGGQTEQYV.